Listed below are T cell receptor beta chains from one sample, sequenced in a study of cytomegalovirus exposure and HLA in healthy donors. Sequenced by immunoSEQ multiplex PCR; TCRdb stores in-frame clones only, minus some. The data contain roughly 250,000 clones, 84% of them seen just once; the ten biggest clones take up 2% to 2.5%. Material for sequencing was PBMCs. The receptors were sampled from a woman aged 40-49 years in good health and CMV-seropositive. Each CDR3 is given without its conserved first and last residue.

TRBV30,AWSWVLAGVEQY
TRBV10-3,AISESPGANEQY
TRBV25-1,ASSEWGTGAHEQY
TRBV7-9,ASSLIRTPLASNTGELF
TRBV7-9,SSNPLLGLQETQY
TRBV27,ASGTGFNEQF
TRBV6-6,ASSYSSGSGNTIY
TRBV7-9,ASSSSGARMEAF
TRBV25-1,ASSESGTGHHEQY
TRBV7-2,ASSSTQGALYGYT
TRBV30,AWSPRQGRVGDTEAF
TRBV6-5,ASRRLAGGDNEQF
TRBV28,ASRPNRYSGNTIY
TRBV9,ASSRGTDTQY
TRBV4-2,ASSTTSGAYNEQF
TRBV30,AWSGRQGVNQPQH
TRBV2,ASSEQGTEAF
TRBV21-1,ASSKWAIAGLNTGELF
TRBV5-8,ASSLATSGGRGEQY
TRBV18,ASSPGTGGWYEQY
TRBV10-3,AISPRQGNMNTEAF
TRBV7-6,ASSRGSNTGELF
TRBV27,ASSPSEFDGRGEQF
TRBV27,ASSPGLGNTIY